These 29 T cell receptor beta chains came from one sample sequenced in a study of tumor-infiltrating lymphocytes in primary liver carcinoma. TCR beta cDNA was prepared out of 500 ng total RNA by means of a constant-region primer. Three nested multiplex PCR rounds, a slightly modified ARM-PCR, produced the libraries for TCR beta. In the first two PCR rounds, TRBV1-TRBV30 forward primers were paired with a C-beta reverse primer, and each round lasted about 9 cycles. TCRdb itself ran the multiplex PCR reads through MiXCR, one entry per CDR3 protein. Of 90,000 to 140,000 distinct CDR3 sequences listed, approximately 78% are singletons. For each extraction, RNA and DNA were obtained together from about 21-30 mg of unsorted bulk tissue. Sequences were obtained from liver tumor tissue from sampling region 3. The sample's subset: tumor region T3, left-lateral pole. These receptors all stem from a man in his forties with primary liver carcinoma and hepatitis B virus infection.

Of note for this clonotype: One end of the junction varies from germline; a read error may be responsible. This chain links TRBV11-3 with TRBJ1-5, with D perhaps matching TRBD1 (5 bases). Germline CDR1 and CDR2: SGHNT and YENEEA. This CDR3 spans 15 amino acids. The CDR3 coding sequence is TGTGTCAGCAGCTTAGATCTGGGGGTGGCTCGGCCCCAACATTTT. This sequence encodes CVSSLDLGVARPQHF.

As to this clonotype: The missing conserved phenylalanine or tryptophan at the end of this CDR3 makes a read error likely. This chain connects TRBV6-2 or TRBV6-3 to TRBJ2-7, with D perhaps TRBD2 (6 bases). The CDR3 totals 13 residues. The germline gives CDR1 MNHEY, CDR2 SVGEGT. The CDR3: CTSSYVSGYEQYS. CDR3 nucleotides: TGTACCAGCAGTTACGTTAGCGGATACGAGCAGTACTCC.

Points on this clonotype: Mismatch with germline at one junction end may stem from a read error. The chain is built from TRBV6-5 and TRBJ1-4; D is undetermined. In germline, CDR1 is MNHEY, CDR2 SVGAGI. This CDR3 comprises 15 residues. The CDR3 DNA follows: TGTGCCAGCAGTCCCGCAGTGGGCACTAATGAAAAACCGTTTTTT. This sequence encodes CASSPAVGTNEKPFF.

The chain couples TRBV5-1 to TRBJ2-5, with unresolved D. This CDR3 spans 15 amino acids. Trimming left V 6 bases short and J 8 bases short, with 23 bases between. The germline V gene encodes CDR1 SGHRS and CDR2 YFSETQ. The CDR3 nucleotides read TGCGCCAGCAACTTCCCCGGGCGGAACCGAGACACCCAGTACTTC. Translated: CASNFPGRNRDTQYF.

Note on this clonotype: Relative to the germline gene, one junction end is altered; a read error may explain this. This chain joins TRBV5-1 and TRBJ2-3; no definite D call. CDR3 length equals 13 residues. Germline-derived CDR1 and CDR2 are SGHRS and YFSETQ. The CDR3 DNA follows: TGTGCCAGCAACTTGTCTCAAGCAGATACGCAGTATTTT. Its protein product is CASNLSQADTQYF.

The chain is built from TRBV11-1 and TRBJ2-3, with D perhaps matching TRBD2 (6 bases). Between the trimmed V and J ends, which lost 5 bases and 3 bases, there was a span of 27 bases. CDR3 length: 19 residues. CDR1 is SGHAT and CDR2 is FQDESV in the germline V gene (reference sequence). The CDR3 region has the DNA TGTGCCAGCAGCGGGGCCCGGATTAGCAGGAGGGCTCTGACAGATACGCAGTATTTT. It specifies CASSGARISRRALTDTQYF.

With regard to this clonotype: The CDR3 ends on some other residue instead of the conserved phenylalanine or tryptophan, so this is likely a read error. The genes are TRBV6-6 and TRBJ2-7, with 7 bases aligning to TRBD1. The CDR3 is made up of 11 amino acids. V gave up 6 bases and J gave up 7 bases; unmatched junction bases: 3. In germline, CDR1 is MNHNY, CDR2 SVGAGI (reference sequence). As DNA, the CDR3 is TGTGCCAGCAGCCAGGGGGATGAGCAGTACCTC. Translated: CASSQGDEQYL.

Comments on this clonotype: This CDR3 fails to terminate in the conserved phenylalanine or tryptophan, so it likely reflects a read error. The CDR3 DNA is TGCAGCGCAAACTTTAGTACCTACGAGCAGTACCTC. Protein product: CSANFSTYEQYL. V gene TRBV29-1 combines with J gene TRBJ2-7; D is unclear. This CDR3 has 12 residues. Germline loops: CDR1 SQVTM, CDR2 ANQGSEA. Trimming stripped 7 bases from V and 2 bases from J, with 12 bases between.

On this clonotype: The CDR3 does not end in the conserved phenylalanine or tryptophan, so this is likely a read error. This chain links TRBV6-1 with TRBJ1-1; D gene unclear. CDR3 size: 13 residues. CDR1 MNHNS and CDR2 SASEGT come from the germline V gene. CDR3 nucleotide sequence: TGTCCCAGCTCACGGGAGCGGGGCACTGAAGCTTTCATC. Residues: CPSSRERGTEAFI.

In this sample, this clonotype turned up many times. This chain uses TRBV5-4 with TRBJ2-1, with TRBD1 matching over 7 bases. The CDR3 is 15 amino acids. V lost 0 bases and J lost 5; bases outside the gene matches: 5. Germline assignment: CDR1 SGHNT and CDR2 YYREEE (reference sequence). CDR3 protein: CASSLGMGTDNEQFF. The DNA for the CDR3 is TGTGCCAGCAGCTTGGGAATGGGGACAGACAATGAGCAGTTCTTC.

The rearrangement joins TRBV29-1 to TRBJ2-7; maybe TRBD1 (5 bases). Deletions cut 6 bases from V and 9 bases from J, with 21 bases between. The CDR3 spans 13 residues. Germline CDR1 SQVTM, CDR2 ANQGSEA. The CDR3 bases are TGCAGCGTCGATACAGGATATGTTGACGGGCAGTACTTC. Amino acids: CSVDTGYVDGQYF.

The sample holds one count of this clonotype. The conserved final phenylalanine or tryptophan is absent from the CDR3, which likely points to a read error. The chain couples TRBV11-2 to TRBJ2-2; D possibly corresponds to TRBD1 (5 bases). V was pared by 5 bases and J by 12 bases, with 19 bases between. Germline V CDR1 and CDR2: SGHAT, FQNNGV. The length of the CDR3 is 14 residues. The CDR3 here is CASSTDPDTGKLFI. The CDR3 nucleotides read TGTGCCAGCAGCACAGACCCGGACACCGGTAAGCTGTTTATT.

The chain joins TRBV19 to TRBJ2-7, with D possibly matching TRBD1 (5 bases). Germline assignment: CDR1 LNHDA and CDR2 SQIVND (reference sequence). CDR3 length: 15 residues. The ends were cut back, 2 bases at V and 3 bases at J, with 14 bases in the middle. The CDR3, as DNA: TGTGCCAGTAGTATATGCTCCATAAGGGGCTACGAGCAGTACTTC. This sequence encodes CASSICSIRGYEQYF.

The CDR3 nucleotides are TGTGCCAGGAGTCCCTTTGTGGATGAAGGGACCCAGTACTTC. It specifies CARSPFVDEGTQYF. The chain joins TRBV12-3 or TRBV12-4 to TRBJ2-5; D is uncertain. This CDR3 comprises 14 residues. V lost 9 bases, J lost 7 bases, and 21 bases lay in between.

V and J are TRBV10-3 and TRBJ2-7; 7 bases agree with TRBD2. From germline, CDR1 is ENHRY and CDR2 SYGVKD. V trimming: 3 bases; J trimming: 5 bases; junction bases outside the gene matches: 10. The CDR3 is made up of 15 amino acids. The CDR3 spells CAISDRGVGVDEQYF. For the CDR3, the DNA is TGTGCCATCAGTGATCGGGGGGTGGGAGTAGACGAGCAGTACTTC.

CDR3 sequence (DNA): TGCAGTGCTACCAATCCGGAGCACATTAATCAGCCCCAGCATTTT. Protein: CSATNPEHINQPQHF. The V call is TRBV20-1, the J call TRBJ1-5; D is unresolved. The CDR3 sequence is 15 residues long. V was cut by 4 bases and J by 4 bases, with 17 bases left in between. Germline loops: CDR1 DFQATT, CDR2 SNEGSKA (reference sequence).

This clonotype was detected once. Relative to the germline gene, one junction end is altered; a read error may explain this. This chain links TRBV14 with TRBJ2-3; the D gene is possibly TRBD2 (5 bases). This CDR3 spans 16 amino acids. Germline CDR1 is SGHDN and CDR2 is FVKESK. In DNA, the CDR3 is TGTGCCAGCAGCCATGATTCAGGACTCAACACACATACGCAGTATTTT. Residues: CASSHDSGLNTHTQYF.

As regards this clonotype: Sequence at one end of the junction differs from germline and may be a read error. The CDR3 sequence is CSAETGGDTEAFF. CDR3 DNA: TGCAGCGCTGAGACAGGCGGCGACACTGAGGCTTTCTTT. J is TRBJ1-1 and V is TRBV29-1; D is possibly TRBD1 (6 bases). The germline V gene has CDR1 SQVTM and CDR2 ANQGSEA. The CDR3 spans 13 residues.

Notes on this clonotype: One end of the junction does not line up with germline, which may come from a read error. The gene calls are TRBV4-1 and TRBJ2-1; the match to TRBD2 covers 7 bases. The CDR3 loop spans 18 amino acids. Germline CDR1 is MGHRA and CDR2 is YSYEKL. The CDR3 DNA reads TGCGCCAACAGCCAAGTGAATCTCGGGTTAGCGGGCTACAATGAGCAGTTCTTC. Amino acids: CANSQVNLGLAGYNEQFF.

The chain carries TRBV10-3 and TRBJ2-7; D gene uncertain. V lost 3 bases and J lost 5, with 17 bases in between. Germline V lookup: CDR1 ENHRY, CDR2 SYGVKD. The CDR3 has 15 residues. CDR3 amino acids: CAISDQRAGVDEQYF. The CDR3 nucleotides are TGTGCCATCAGTGATCAGAGAGCTGGAGTAGACGAGCAGTACTTC.

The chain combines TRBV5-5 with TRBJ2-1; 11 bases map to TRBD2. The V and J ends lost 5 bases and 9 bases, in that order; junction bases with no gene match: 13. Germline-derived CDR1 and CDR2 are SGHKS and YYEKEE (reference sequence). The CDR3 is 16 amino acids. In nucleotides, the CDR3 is TGTGCCAGCAGTTCCTTAGGGACTAGCGGCGGGAGTGAGCAGTTCTTC. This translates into CASSSLGTSGGSEQFF.

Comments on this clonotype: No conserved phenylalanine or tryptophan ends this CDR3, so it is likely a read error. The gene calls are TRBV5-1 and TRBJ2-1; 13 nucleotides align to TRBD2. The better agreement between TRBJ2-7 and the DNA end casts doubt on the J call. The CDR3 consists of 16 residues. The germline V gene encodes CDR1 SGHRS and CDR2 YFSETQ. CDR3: CGSSTLGLAGANEQYS. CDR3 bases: TGCGGCAGCAGCACGCTCGGACTAGCGGGAGCAAATGAGCAGTACTCC.

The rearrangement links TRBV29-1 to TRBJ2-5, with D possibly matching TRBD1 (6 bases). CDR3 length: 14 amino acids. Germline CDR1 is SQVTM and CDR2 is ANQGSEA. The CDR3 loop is CGFRTAPFQETQYF. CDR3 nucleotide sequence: TGCGGCTTTAGGACAGCGCCGTTCCAAGAGACCCAGTACTTC. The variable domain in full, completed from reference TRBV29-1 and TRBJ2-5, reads SAVISQKPSRDICQRGTSLTIQCQVDSQVTMMFWYRQQPGQSLTLIATANQGSEATYESGFVIDKFPISRPNLTFSTLTVSNMSPEDSSIYLCGFRTAPFQETQYFGPGTRLLVL.

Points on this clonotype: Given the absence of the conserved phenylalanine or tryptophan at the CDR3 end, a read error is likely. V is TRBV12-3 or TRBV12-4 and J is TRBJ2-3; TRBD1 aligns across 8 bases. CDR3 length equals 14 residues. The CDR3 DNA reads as TGTGTCAGCAGTTTCACAGGGGGTGGGGATACGCAGTATTAT. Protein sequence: CVSSFTGGGDTQYY.

CDR3 region: CVNSDSLSENNEQFF. The CDR3 nucleotides are TGTGTCAACAGTGACAGTTTATCCGAAAATAATGAGCAGTTCTTC. This chain joins TRBV7-9 and TRBJ2-1; possible D gene TRBD1, 5 bases. The CDR3 is made up of 15 amino acids. Germline V gene data show CDR1 as SEHNR and CDR2 as FQNEAQ (reference sequence).

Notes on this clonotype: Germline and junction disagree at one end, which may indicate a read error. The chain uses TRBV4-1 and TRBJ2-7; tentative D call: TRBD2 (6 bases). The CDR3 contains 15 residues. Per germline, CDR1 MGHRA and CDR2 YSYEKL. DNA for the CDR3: TGCGCCAGCAGCCGGGCCGGGAGTAGCTTGGGCGAGCAGCACTTC. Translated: CASSRAGSSLGEQHF.

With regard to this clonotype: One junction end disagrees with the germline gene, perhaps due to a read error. This CDR3 is CAWRPGSAYEHYF. The CDR3 region has the DNA TGTGCCTGGAGACCGGGATCCGCCTACGAGCACTACTTC. This sequence joins TRBV30 and TRBJ2-7, with a tentative D call TRBD2 (5 bases). This CDR3 is 13 amino acids long. CDR1 and CDR2 (germline): GTSNPN, SVGIG (reference sequence).

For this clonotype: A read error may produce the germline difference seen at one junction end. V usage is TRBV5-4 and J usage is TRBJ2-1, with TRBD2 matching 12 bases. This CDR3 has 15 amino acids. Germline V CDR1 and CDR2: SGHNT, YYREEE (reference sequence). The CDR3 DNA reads TGTGCCCGCAGCTGGGCTAGCGGGAGGGACAATGAGCAGTTCTTC. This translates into CARSWASGRDNEQFF.

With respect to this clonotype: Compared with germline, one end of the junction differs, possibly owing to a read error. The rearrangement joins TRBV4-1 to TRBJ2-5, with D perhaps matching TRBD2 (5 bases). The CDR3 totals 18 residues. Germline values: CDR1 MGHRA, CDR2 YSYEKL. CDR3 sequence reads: CACSSSGGPANGRETQYF. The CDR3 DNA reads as TGCGCCTGCAGCTCTTCAGGAGGCCCCGCTAACGGCCGAGAGACCCAGTACTTC.